This TCR beta chain is from a study of T cell repertoires in cytomegalovirus infection. Looking at the study overall: TCR beta signatures that were public indicated CMV infection and matching HLA type. Points from the study as a whole: Using cumulative public TCR beta family frequency, the authors identified those who carried CMV together with the relevant HLA. Clonotypes of TCR beta that were HLA-C-restricted and CMV-specific dominated the ex vivo response.

TCRdb processed the reads anew with MiXCR; each CDR3 protein has one entry. Of a few hundred thousand distinct CDR3 sequences in the sample, around a tenth were seen once. In this sample, this clonotype turned up a few times. The antigen remains unidentified. With 8 bases clipped from V and 1 base from J, the junction kept 15 bases outside the gene matches. Germline V gene lookup returns CDR1 MDHEN and CDR2 SYDVKM. The CDR3 consists of 17 residues. The source material was PBMCs. The clonotype originates from a human donor in good health (CMV status not recorded). Some clones in this sample may be carry-over from other donors' samples. The chain couples TRBV28 to TRBJ1-1, with TRBD1 matching over 8 bases. CDR3 region: CASSLTGTGKPNTEAFF. DNA for the CDR3: TGTGCCAGCTCACTAACCGGGACAGGAAAACCGAACACTGAAGCTTTCTTT.